The 14 T cell receptor beta chains in this list originate from one sample, sequenced in a study of T cells in narcolepsy. Clones were sequenced by immunoSEQ multiplex PCR, and TCRdb holds only the in-frame ones, with some missing. The sample contains about 36,000 clones, roughly 77% of which appear only once. Sequencing input: memory (CD45RA-) CD4+ T cells from blood. These receptors all come from a human donor in good health.

The chain recombines TRBV11-3 with TRBJ1-1, with D perhaps TRBD1 (5 bases). Trimming left V 0 bases short and J 8 bases short, with 19 bases between. Per germline, CDR1 SGHNT and CDR2 YENEEA. This CDR3 spans 16 amino acids. CDR3 DNA: TGTGCCAGCAGCTTAGATCACCCCCAGGGACTGGAGGAAGCTTTCTTT. Protein: CASSLDHPQGLEEAFF.

V is TRBV11-3 and J is TRBJ2-1, with 7 bases matching TRBD2. V was pared by 1 base and J by 9 bases, with 6 bases of the junction left unmatched. The CDR3 has 14 residues. Germline V gene lookup returns CDR1 SGHNT and CDR2 YENEEA. The CDR3 reads CASSLAAGEGEQFF. DNA for the CDR3: TGTGCCAGCAGCTTAGCGGCGGGAGAGGGTGAGCAGTTCTTC.

This clone was counted once. The chain uses TRBV7-6 and TRBJ2-1; possible D gene TRBD2, 5 bases. Germline V gene data show CDR1 as SGHVS and CDR2 as FNYEAQ. CDR3 length equals 17 residues. With 2 bases removed from V and 6 bases from J, the gap between germline ends came to 20 bases. The CDR3 region is CASSLKASSVWGNEQFF. The CDR3 region has the DNA TGTGCCAGCAGCTTAAAGGCTAGCAGCGTTTGGGGCAATGAGCAGTTCTTC.

This clone was found a few times. This chain connects TRBV6-5 to TRBJ1-6; D is undetermined. The V gene lost 2 bases and the J gene lost 7 bases, with 9 bases spanning the gap. Germline CDR1 reads MNHEY; CDR2 reads SVGAGI. There are 14 residues in the CDR3. CDR3 sequence reads: CASSYSTENSPLHF. The CDR3 DNA follows: TGTGCCAGCAGTTACAGTACGGAGAATTCACCCCTCCACTTT.

The rearrangement joins TRBV5-1 to TRBJ2-3; 9 nucleotides align to TRBD1. The CDR3 has 15 amino acids. Unmatched junction bases numbered 1, after V lost 0 bases and J lost 2 bases. The germline V gene has CDR1 SGHRS and CDR2 YFSETQ. In DNA, the CDR3 is TGCGCCAGCAGCTTGGGGGACAGGGACACAGATACGCAGTATTTT. It specifies CASSLGDRDTDTQYF.

The chain carries TRBV27 and TRBJ2-1, with D perhaps matching TRBD1 or TRBD2 (5 bases each). Trimming shortened V by 10 bases and J by 2 bases, and 12 bases separated the two germline ends. The CDR3 is 13 residues long. CDR1 is MNHEY, CDR2 SMNVEV, per germline (reference sequence). The CDR3 DNA follows: TGTGCCACTACCCGGGGCCCCTACAATGAGCAGTTCTTC. This gives the protein CATTRGPYNEQFF.

The chain combines TRBV6-5 with TRBJ2-5; possibly TRBD2 for D (7 bases). Per germline, CDR1 MNHEY and CDR2 SVGAGI. Trimming pared 2 bases from V and 4 bases from J, leaving 14 bases between. This CDR3 comprises 15 residues. CDR3 in amino acids: CASSYLRGAGETQYF. DNA of the CDR3: TGTGCCAGCAGTTACCTCCGGGGGGCGGGAGAGACCCAGTACTTC.

This rearrangement joins TRBV30 to TRBJ2-1, with D perhaps TRBD2 (5 bases). This CDR3 has 12 residues. Trimming pared 3 bases from V and 3 bases from J, leaving 6 bases between. Per germline, CDR1 GTSNPN and CDR2 SVGIG (reference sequence). This chain's CDR3 is CAWRGVYNEQFF. Written as DNA, the CDR3 is TGTGCCTGGAGGGGAGTCTACAATGAGCAGTTCTTC.

The chain recombines TRBV7-2 with TRBJ2-1; D not certain. Germline CDR1 reads SGHTA; CDR2 reads FQGNSA. This CDR3 is 12 amino acids long. Deletions cut 2 bases from V and 5 bases from J, with 4 bases between. This chain's CDR3 is CASSLSNNEQFF. CDR3 coding DNA: TGTGCCAGCAGCTTAAGTAACAATGAGCAGTTCTTC.

The chain couples TRBV5-5 to TRBJ2-7, with TRBD2 as a possible D gene (5 bases). With 3 bases removed from V and 2 bases from J, the gap between germline ends came to 9 bases. Germline lookup yields CDR1 SGHKS and CDR2 YYEKEE (reference sequence). The CDR3 extends over 13 amino acids. CDR3 DNA sequence: TGTGCCAGCAGCTCTGGACTCACCTACGAGCAGTACTTC. Protein sequence: CASSSGLTYEQYF.

The chain joins TRBV19 to TRBJ1-3; 12 nucleotides match TRBD1. This CDR3 spans 19 amino acids. V lost 6 bases, J lost 0 bases, and 12 bases stayed unmatched. Germline CDR1 LNHDA, CDR2 SQIVND (reference sequence). CDR3 loop: CASRDPGTGGFYSGNTIYF. In DNA form, the CDR3 reads TGTGCCAGTAGGGACCCCGGGACAGGGGGCTTCTACTCTGGAAACACCATATATTTT.

V and J are TRBV6-5 and TRBJ2-5, with a tentative D call TRBD1 (6 bases). Near its end, the DNA agrees better with TRBJ2-7, so the J call may be wrong. CDR1 is MNHEY, CDR2 SVGAGI, per germline. The CDR3 runs to 15 residues. The chain's CDR3 is CASSYAARGVYEQYF. CDR3 nucleotides: TGTGCCAGCAGTTACGCGGCCAGGGGCGTCTACGAGCAGTACTTC.

The rearrangement links TRBV9 to TRBJ1-2; D is perhaps TRBD1 (5 bases). This CDR3 is built from 16 residues. Trimming shortened V by 4 bases and J by 6 bases, and 22 bases separated the two germline ends. The germline V gene encodes CDR1 SGDLS and CDR2 YYNGEE. The chain's CDR3 is CASSSLGTDQFDGYTF. The CDR3 DNA sequence: TGTGCCAGCAGCTCCCTCGGGACCGACCAATTTGATGGCTACACCTTC.

This rearrangement joins TRBV11-1 to TRBJ1-1, with D unclear. Germline V CDR1 and CDR2: SGHAT, FQDESV (reference sequence). This CDR3 is built from 16 residues. V was cut by 0 bases and J by 1 base, with 12 bases left in between. DNA of the CDR3: TGTGCCAGCAGCTTAGCGCTCGGGGTTCGGAACACTGAAGCTTTCTTT. Amino acids: CASSLALGVRNTEAFF.